These 32 T cell receptor beta chains were sequenced from one sample in a study of blood T cell repertoires in COVID-19. Only in-frame clones appear in the TCRdb table, and some are missing; sequencing was by immunoSEQ multiplex PCR. The sample gives nearly 70,000 clones, more than 70% of which show up once; 5% to 7% is in the top ten. Sequencing was done on a sample of peripheral blood. These receptors came from an older woman with acute or convalescent COVID-19.

This chain uses TRBV11-1 with TRBJ1-6; no definite D call. V was trimmed by 1 base and J by 7 bases, leaving 11 bases between them. Germline values: CDR1 SGHAT, CDR2 FQDESV (reference sequence). This CDR3 has 15 amino acids. The CDR3 protein is CASSLVSLGNSPLHF. The CDR3, as DNA: TGTGCCAGCAGCTTAGTGTCCCTCGGGAATTCACCCCTCCACTTT.

The V call is TRBV28, the J call TRBJ1-3, with D possibly matching TRBD1 (6 bases). The CDR3 totals 16 residues. Per germline, CDR1 MDHEN and CDR2 SYDVKM. Trimming took 6 bases from V and 4 from J, leaving 19 bases between them. The DNA for the CDR3 is TGTGCCAGCAGCTCTACAGGGAGCCCGGGAGGAAACACCATATATTTT. It specifies CASSSTGSPGGNTIYF.

The V call is TRBV19, the J call TRBJ2-5, with TRBD2 matching 8 bases. CDR3 length: 14 residues. V trimming: 7 bases; J trimming: 4 bases; junction bases outside the gene matches: 8. From germline, CDR1 is LNHDA and CDR2 SQIVND (reference sequence). CDR3 in amino acids: CASKDWTSPETQYF. CDR3 nucleotides: TGTGCCAGTAAGGACTGGACTAGCCCAGAGACCCAGTACTTC.

The chain is built from TRBV12-3 or TRBV12-4 and TRBJ1-1; 11 bases are a match to TRBD1. This CDR3 is built from 13 residues. After removal of 1 base from V and 10 bases from J, the junction contained 2 bases not matched to a gene. CDR3 loop: CASSLGTGGSAFF. In DNA form, the CDR3 reads TGTGCCAGCAGTTTAGGGACAGGGGGCTCAGCTTTCTTT.

The J gene is TRBJ1-1, the V gene TRBV6-1; TRBD1 matches at 8 bases. The germline V gene has CDR1 MNHNS and CDR2 SASEGT. CDR3 length equals 14 residues. V lost 0 bases to trimming and J lost 5 bases; unmatched junction nucleotides: 2. The CDR3 DNA is TGTGCCAGCAGTGAAGCCTACAGGGGGACTGAAGCTTTCTTT. This codes for CASSEAYRGTEAFF.

The chain links TRBV5-1 to TRBJ1-2; perhaps TRBD1 as D (6 bases). CDR1 and CDR2 from the germline V gene are SGHRS and YFSETQ. This CDR3 is built from 15 residues. With 2 bases removed from V and 3 bases from J, the gap between germline ends came to 14 bases. CDR3 amino acids: CASSFSAGADYGYTF. The CDR3 DNA reads as TGCGCCAGCAGCTTTTCCGCGGGGGCGGACTATGGCTACACCTTC.

This clone was seen only once. CDR3 sequence: CATSRDPGLTGNTIYF. Here the CDR3 DNA reads TGTGCCACCAGCAGAGATCCGGGTTTGACTGGAAACACCATATATTTT. The chain carries TRBV15 and TRBJ1-3; D uncertain. Germline-derived CDR1 and CDR2 are LNHNV and YYDKDF (reference sequence). V lost 0 bases, J lost 2 bases, and 11 bases lay in between. The CDR3 length is 16 residues.

The chain couples TRBV25-1 to TRBJ1-1; D unclear. The V end lost 4 bases, the J end lost 8 bases, and 11 bases lay between the germline ends. The germline CDR1 and CDR2 sequences are MGHDK and SYGVNS. The CDR3 is made up of 12 amino acids. CDR3 in amino acids: CASSASGLEAFF. As DNA, the CDR3 is TGTGCCAGCAGTGCCAGTGGTTTAGAAGCTTTCTTT.

The genes are TRBV7-2 and TRBJ1-1; D is possibly TRBD1 (6 bases). V was pared by 4 bases and J by 4 bases, with 16 bases between. The germline CDR1 and CDR2 sequences are SGHTA and FQGNSA. CDR3 length: 15 amino acids. The CDR3 here is CASSSSGGLLTEAFF. The CDR3 DNA reads TGTGCCAGCAGCTCTAGTGGGGGCTTACTCACTGAAGCTTTCTTT.

This clone was detected once. The V gene is TRBV6-5, the J gene TRBJ1-1; D not resolved. The CDR3 is 12 residues long. CDR1 is MNHEY and CDR2 is SVGAGI in the germline V gene. Trimming stripped 4 bases from V and 7 bases from J, with 10 bases between. The DNA of the CDR3 is TGTGCCAGCAGTTCCGGGGTTTTTGAAGCTTTCTTT. It specifies CASSSGVFEAFF.

The chain joins TRBV6-5 to TRBJ2-3; D is unclear. The V gene lost 8 bases and the J gene lost 0 bases, with 15 bases spanning the gap. The V gene's germline CDR1 is MNHEY and CDR2 SVGAGI. The CDR3 covers 15 residues. The CDR3 sequence: CASSLRPSSTDTQYF. The CDR3 DNA reads as TGTGCCAGCTCACTAAGGCCCTCTAGCACAGATACGCAGTATTTT.

This clone was seen once. The chain combines TRBV6-5 with TRBJ1-5; 7 nucleotides agree with TRBD1. Germline values: CDR1 MNHEY, CDR2 SVGAGI. Unmatched junction bases numbered 10, after V lost 7 bases and J lost 4 bases. CDR3 length: 15 residues. In DNA form, the CDR3 reads TGTGCCAGCACCCCTCGACAGGGTACGAATCAGCCCCAGCATTTT. This translates into CASTPRQGTNQPQHF.

The V gene is TRBV27, the J gene TRBJ2-7, with D perhaps TRBD1 (5 bases). Germline CDR1 and CDR2: MNHEY and SMNVEV (reference sequence). The CDR3 runs to 15 residues. V was shortened by 1 base and J by 2 bases, with 12 bases between the two germline ends. DNA for the CDR3: TGTGCCAGCAGTTTATGGGGCGACGCACCCTACGAGCAGTACTTC. It codes for CASSLWGDAPYEQYF.

This clone showed up just once. The V gene is TRBV3-1 (or the pseudogene TRBV3-2), the J gene TRBJ2-3; D may be TRBD2 (7 bases). The germline V and J ends were trimmed by 2 bases and 7 bases, with 13 bases remaining between them. Germline loops: CDR1 LGHDT, CDR2 YNNKEL (reference sequence). This CDR3 contains 14 residues. The CDR3 here is CASSQSRGANTQYF. CDR3 sequence (DNA): TGTGCCAGCAGCCAATCCCGGGGGGCGAATACGCAGTATTTT.

This chain connects TRBV3-1 (or the pseudogene TRBV3-2) to TRBJ1-5; tentatively, D is TRBD1 (6 bases). CDR3 length equals 15 residues. CDR1 is LGHDT, CDR2 YNNKEL, per germline (reference sequence). V was cut by 2 bases and J by 4 bases, with 12 bases left in between. In DNA form, the CDR3 reads TGTGCCAGCAGCCAACACGGGACACCAAATCAGCCCCAGCATTTT. Its protein product is CASSQHGTPNQPQHF.

V and J are TRBV7-3 and TRBJ2-1, with 11 bases that match TRBD2. The J segment lost 7 bases and the V segment lost 1 base, leaving 6 bases of the junction unmatched. This CDR3 is 16 amino acids long. Germline V gene lookup returns CDR1 SGHTA and CDR2 FQGTGA. The CDR3 protein is CASSLMPTSGINEQFF. The CDR3 nucleotides are TGTGCCAGCAGCTTAATGCCGACTAGCGGGATTAATGAGCAGTTCTTC.

The chain links TRBV30 to TRBJ1-2; weak D call: TRBD1 (5 bases). The V and J ends lost 0 bases and 3 bases respectively, with 17 bases between them. This CDR3 has 16 residues. The V gene's germline CDR1 is GTSNPN and CDR2 SVGIG (reference sequence). The CDR3 DNA reads TGTGCCTGGAGTGTACGGATTCATGGGGGGGACTATGGCTACACCTTC. Translation: CAWSVRIHGGDYGYTF.

The chain combines TRBV3-1 (or the pseudogene TRBV3-2) with TRBJ2-1; 10 bases match TRBD2. CDR3 length equals 15 residues. CDR1 is LGHDT and CDR2 is YNNKEL in the germline V gene (reference sequence). V shed 6 bases, J shed 4 bases, and the junction held 6 bases outside the gene matches. CDR3 sequence: CASSPLAGPYNEQFF. The CDR3 DNA reads TGTGCCAGCAGTCCACTAGCGGGACCTTACAATGAGCAGTTCTTC.

This clone was seen once. This chain uses TRBV2 with TRBJ1-4, with a tentative D call TRBD1 (5 bases). Deletions cut 3 bases from V and 3 bases from J, with 8 bases between. The CDR3 is 14 amino acids. In germline, CDR1 is SNHLY, CDR2 FYNNEI. As DNA, the CDR3 is TGTGCCAGCAGTGATACAGGATCTAATGAAAAACTGTTTTTT. This gives the protein CASSDTGSNEKLFF.

CDR3 bases: TGTGCCAGTGAACCGGGACAGGGGCTACCGGGGCCCCAGCATTTT. Translated: CASEPGQGLPGPQHF. This rearrangement joins TRBV7-9 to TRBJ1-5; 10 positions match TRBD1. CDR1 and CDR2 (germline): SEHNR, FQNEAQ (reference sequence). The CDR3 consists of 15 residues. After removal of 9 bases from V and 9 bases from J, the junction contained 14 bases not matched to a gene. Full variable domain (missing parts from reference TRBV7-9 and TRBJ1-5): DTGVSQNPRHKITKRGQNVTFRCDPISEHNRLYWYRQTLGQGPEFLTYFQNEAQLEKSRLLSDRFSAERPKGSFSTLEIQRTEQGDSAMYLCASEPGQGLPGPQHFGDGTRLSIL.

The chain combines TRBV24-1 with TRBJ2-3; the match to TRBD2 covers 16 bases. The CDR3 spans 19 residues. From germline, CDR1 is KGHDR and CDR2 SFDVKD. Germline trimming cut 5 bases from V and 7 bases from J; bases unmatched to any gene: 14. The CDR3 region is CATSASLGTSGRAWNTQYF. CDR3 DNA: TGTGCCACCAGTGCTTCCCTAGGGACTAGCGGGAGGGCCTGGAATACGCAGTATTTT.

V usage is TRBV28 and J usage is TRBJ2-7; D is ambiguous. The CDR3 totals 14 residues. In germline, CDR1 is MDHEN, CDR2 SYDVKM. V was cut by 5 bases and J by 0 bases, with 11 bases left in between. This CDR3 reads CASSGPGFSYEQYF. CDR3 in DNA: TGTGCCAGCAGTGGTCCCGGGTTCTCCTACGAGCAGTACTTC.

The chain has TRBV7-3 and TRBJ1-1, with no clear D. The germline V gene has CDR1 SGHTA and CDR2 FQGTGA. Trimming left V 3 bases short and J 1 base short, with 6 bases between. CDR3 length equals 13 residues. The CDR3 loop reads CASSFSRNTEAFF. The CDR3 coding sequence is TGTGCCAGCAGCTTCTCCCGGAACACTGAAGCTTTCTTT.

The chain joins TRBV2 to TRBJ1-1; D remains unclear. Trimming removed 7 bases from V and 4 bases from J, with 16 bases in between. Germline V lookup: CDR1 SNHLY, CDR2 FYNNEI. CDR3 length: 14 residues. CDR3 residues: CASNPGFLGTEAFF. As DNA, the CDR3 is TGTGCCAGCAATCCGGGGTTCCTGGGCACTGAAGCTTTCTTT.

The rearrangement uses TRBV7-2 and TRBJ1-1; weak D call: TRBD1 (5 bases). The CDR3 is 14 amino acids. Trimming cost V 4 bases and J 0 bases, with 9 bases left between them. Germline V CDR1 and CDR2: SGHTA, FQGNSA. This CDR3 reads CASSYDSLNTEAFF. CDR3 in DNA: TGTGCCAGCAGCTACGACAGCCTGAACACTGAAGCTTTCTTT.

The rearrangement uses TRBV18 and TRBJ1-1, with TRBD1 matching 7 bases. The CDR3 extends over 13 amino acids. Germline V gives CDR1 KGHSH, CDR2 LQKENI. With 0 bases clipped from V and 6 bases from J, the junction kept 1 base outside the gene matches. CDR3 coding DNA: TGTGCCAGCTCACCACCAGGGGGCCCTGAAGCTTTCTTT. Its translation is CASSPPGGPEAFF.

The CDR3 DNA follows: TGTGCCAGCAGCTGGACAGGTTTCGAGCAGTACTTC. Protein product: CASSWTGFEQYF. The rearrangement links TRBV7-9 to TRBJ2-7; TRBD1 agrees at 7 bases. The V gene's germline CDR1 is SEHNR and CDR2 FQNEAQ (reference sequence). The J segment lost 6 bases and the V segment lost 4 bases, leaving 3 bases of the junction unmatched. The CDR3 covers 12 residues.

The genes are TRBV30 and TRBJ1-1; perhaps TRBD1 as D (6 bases). Between the trimmed V and J ends, which lost 0 bases and 10 bases, there was a span of 15 bases. This CDR3 has 13 amino acids. Germline V gene data show CDR1 as GTSNPN and CDR2 as SVGIG (reference sequence). CDR3 amino acids: CAWSVGTGGGAFF. The CDR3 region has the DNA TGTGCCTGGAGTGTAGGTACGGGAGGGGGAGCTTTCTTT.

This chain connects TRBV29-1 to TRBJ1-6; 8 bases align to TRBD1. The CDR3 sequence is 13 residues long. CDR1 SQVTM and CDR2 ANQGSEA come from the germline V gene. J lost 8 bases, V lost 6 bases, and 6 bases had no gene match. In nucleotides, the CDR3 is TGCAGCGTGGGACAGGACCAGCATTCACCCCTCCACTTT. It translates to CSVGQDQHSPLHF.

This rearrangement joins TRBV30 to TRBJ1-4; D is perhaps TRBD1 (5 bases). V dropped 3 bases and J dropped 7 bases, with 12 bases sitting between them. This CDR3 has 13 residues. Germline lookup yields CDR1 GTSNPN and CDR2 SVGIG (reference sequence). The CDR3 loop is CAWRSGLTEKLFF. CDR3 nucleotide sequence: TGTGCCTGGAGATCAGGGCTTACTGAAAAACTGTTTTTT.

The rearrangement joins TRBV30 to TRBJ2-6; D possibly corresponds to TRBD1 (6 bases). V gave up 1 base and J gave up 12 bases, with 16 bases separating them. The CDR3 has 14 residues. Germline values: CDR1 GTSNPN, CDR2 SVGIG (reference sequence). DNA of the CDR3: TGTGCCTGGAGTGGACGGACAGATTCTGGCGTCCTGACTTTC. Amino acids: CAWSGRTDSGVLTF.

V gene TRBV5-8 combines with J gene TRBJ1-5; D unresolved. V was cut by 0 bases and J by 1 base, with 8 bases left in between. This CDR3 contains 15 residues. Germline lookup yields CDR1 SGHTS and CDR2 YDEGEE. The CDR3 bases are TGTGCCAGCAGCTTGGTGTTCACAAGCAATCAGCCCCAGCATTTT. Translated: CASSLVFTSNQPQHF.